This is a list of T cell receptor beta chains from one sample in a study of blood T cell repertoires in COVID-19. Repertoires were generated with immunoSEQ multiplex PCR, while TCRdb's copy carries only in-frame clones and drops some. The sample includes about 190,000 clones, roughly 88% of them seen just once. The material sequenced was peripheral blood. The receptor source for this set is an elderly man with COVID-19, enrolled during active disease. Each CDR3 is given with its conserved first and last residue. The order of the fields is V gene, CDR3 length, D gene, J gene, clone size, CDR3 DNA, CDR3 protein. A D gene is named only where the DNA matches it firmly. A clone size is listed for some rows: how often the clone was seen (once, few, many), or a class if it is expanded.

v_gene: TRBV12-3/TRBV12-4; len: 13; d_gene: TRBD2; j_gene: TRBJ2-7; abundance: .; CDR3nt: TGTGCCAGCAGCCCGGGACTAGCGCGGGAGCAGTACTTC; CDR3aa: CASSPGLAREQYF
v_gene: TRBV2; len: 12; d_gene: .; j_gene: TRBJ1-6; abundance: few; CDR3nt: TGTGCCAGCACCCCGGGAGGATCACCCCTCCACTTT; CDR3aa: CASTPGGSPLHF
v_gene: TRBV9; len: 15; d_gene: TRBD2; j_gene: TRBJ2-7; abundance: .; CDR3nt: TGTGCCAGCAGCGCTGGGGGGGAGGAGTGGGGCGAGCAGTACTTC; CDR3aa: CASSAGGEEWGEQYF
v_gene: TRBV9; len: 16; d_gene: TRBD1; j_gene: TRBJ2-2; abundance: .; CDR3nt: TGTGCCAGCAGCGTAGATGGCAGGGGGCCCGGCGGGGAGCTGTTTTTT; CDR3aa: CASSVDGRGPGGELFF
v_gene: TRBV27; len: 14; d_gene: .; j_gene: TRBJ2-3; abundance: .; CDR3nt: TGTGCCAGCAGTTTATTGTCGGAGGGGGATACGCAGTATTTT; CDR3aa: CASSLLSEGDTQYF
v_gene: TRBV6-5; len: 14; d_gene: TRBD1; j_gene: TRBJ1-2; abundance: .; CDR3nt: TGTGCCAGCACCCCGGGACAGGCTAACTATGGCTACACCTTC; CDR3aa: CASTPGQANYGYTF
v_gene: TRBV6-1; len: 16; d_gene: .; j_gene: TRBJ2-1; abundance: .; CDR3nt: TGTGCCAGCAGTGAAGCTCCGTTGAGCTCCTACAATGAGCAGTTCTTC; CDR3aa: CASSEAPLSSYNEQFF
v_gene: TRBV6-6; len: 16; d_gene: TRBD1; j_gene: TRBJ2-3; abundance: .; CDR3nt: TGTGCCAGCAGTACACTTGGGCTCCAGGGGGCAGATACGCAGTATTTT; CDR3aa: CASSTLGLQGADTQYF
v_gene: TRBV2; len: 12; d_gene: .; j_gene: TRBJ1-3; abundance: .; CDR3nt: TGTGCCAGCAGTCGACAGGGAAACACCATATATTTT; CDR3aa: CASSRQGNTIYF
v_gene: TRBV7-2; len: 15; d_gene: TRBD1; j_gene: TRBJ1-2; abundance: .; CDR3nt: TGTGCCAGCAGCTTCGGGACAGGGGGTAGATATGGCTACACCTTC; CDR3aa: CASSFGTGGRYGYTF
v_gene: TRBV2; len: 16; d_gene: TRBD2; j_gene: TRBJ2-7; abundance: .; CDR3nt: TGTGCCAGCAGGCGACTAGCGGGGGACAGCCTAGGCGAGCAGTACTTC; CDR3aa: CASRRLAGDSLGEQYF
v_gene: TRBV6-1; len: 21; d_gene: .; j_gene: TRBJ1-4; abundance: .; CDR3nt: TGTGCCAGCAGTGAAATCCAGACAACATCGGGAATCGGAGCAACTAATGAAAAACTGTTTTTT; CDR3aa: CASSEIQTTSGIGATNEKLFF
v_gene: TRBV5-6; len: 15; d_gene: TRBD2; j_gene: TRBJ2-7; abundance: .; CDR3nt: TGTGCCAGCAGCTCAGGACTAGCGGGGGCCTACGAGCAGTACTTC; CDR3aa: CASSSGLAGAYEQYF
v_gene: TRBV19; len: 16; d_gene: TRBD1; j_gene: TRBJ1-6; abundance: .; CDR3nt: TGTGCCAGTAGTATAACCCCGGACAGGGGGTATTCACCCCTCCACTTT; CDR3aa: CASSITPDRGYSPLHF
v_gene: TRBV18; len: 18; d_gene: TRBD2; j_gene: TRBJ2-1; abundance: .; CDR3nt: TGTGCCAGCTCACCAATTAGGACTAGCGGGGGGTCCTACAATGAGCAGTTCTTC; CDR3aa: CASSPIRTSGGSYNEQFF
v_gene: TRBV10-2; len: 16; d_gene: TRBD1; j_gene: TRBJ2-3; abundance: .; CDR3nt: TGCGCCAGCAGTGGCCCGGGACAGGGGGTTCCAGATACGCAGTATTTT; CDR3aa: CASSGPGQGVPDTQYF